Below are 27 T cell receptor beta chains sequenced from a single sample in a study of CD8+CD57+ T cells in acquired aplastic anemia. CD8+CD57+ cell expansion, shown by flow cytometry, had occurred in the patients selected for sequencing. TCR beta VDJ combinations and CDR3 sequences were profiled from genomic DNA. Via MiXCR, TCRdb re-called the reads, giving one row per CDR3 protein. The table lists 150,000 to 200,000 distinct CDR3 sequences, roughly 43% of them singletons. Sequencing was performed on sorted CD4+, CD8+, or CD8+CD57+ T cells (not recorded which) from PBMCs. The receptors come from a human donor with aplastic anemia.

This clonotype was seen repeatedly, ten times or more. The rearrangement uses TRBV6-1 and TRBJ1-4; D gene unclear. From germline, CDR1 is MNHNS and CDR2 SASEGT. The CDR3 is 14 amino acids. V was pared by 10 bases and J by 3 bases, with 15 bases between. CDR3 in amino acids: CATLSDGSNEKLFF. In nucleotides, the CDR3 is TGTGCCACGCTCTCCGACGGATCTAATGAAAAACTGTTTTTT.

This clonotype was found a few times. J is TRBJ2-3 and V is TRBV11-2; D is perhaps TRBD1 (6 bases). V lost 1 base and J 0 bases, leaving 8 bases between the germline ends. There are 15 residues in the CDR3. The germline V gene has CDR1 SGHAT and CDR2 FQNNGV. CDR3 DNA sequence: TGTGCCAGCAGCTTAGTGGGGGCTAGCACAGATACGCAGTATTTT. Translation: CASSLVGASTDTQYF.

The chain recombines TRBV29-1 with TRBJ1-1; D remains unclear. Germline lookup yields CDR1 SQVTM and CDR2 ANQGSEA. V was trimmed by 7 bases and J by 0 bases, leaving 6 bases between them. CDR3 length: 11 residues. CDR3 bases: TGCAGCGCTAAAGTGAACACTGAAGCTTTCTTT. Translation: CSAKVNTEAFF.

This clonotype was detected many times. The gene calls are TRBV15 and TRBJ1-1, with D possibly matching TRBD1 (5 bases). Germline V gene data show CDR1 as LNHNV and CDR2 as YYDKDF (reference sequence). The ends were cut back, 0 bases at V and 9 bases at J, with 23 bases in the middle. This CDR3 has 17 amino acids. In DNA, the CDR3 is TGTGCCACCAGCAGAGATCTCTCGGGGGGGAGACTTACTAAAGCTTTCTTT. Amino acid sequence: CATSRDLSGGRLTKAFF.

The rearrangement joins TRBV20-1 to TRBJ1-6; possible D gene TRBD1, 5 bases. This CDR3 has 14 residues. The ends were cut back, 8 bases at V and 7 bases at J, with 18 bases in the middle. Germline loops: CDR1 DFQATT, CDR2 SNEGSKA (reference sequence). The CDR3 DNA reads TGCAGTACTCGGAGGACACTCACCAATTCACCCCTCCACTTT. Translation gives CSTRRTLTNSPLHF.

The table lists this clonotype with many counts. This rearrangement joins TRBV2 to TRBJ2-6; 9 bases align to TRBD1. The CDR3 runs 19 residues. In germline, CDR1 is SNHLY, CDR2 FYNNEI. Germline trimming cut 8 bases from V and 2 bases from J; bases unmatched to any gene: 16. DNA for the CDR3: TGTGCCAGCCAAGGGACAGGGCTGGGGACCCTGGCTGGGGCCAACGTCCTGACTTTC. Protein: CASQGTGLGTLAGANVLTF.

At least ten counts were recorded for this clonotype. V gene TRBV5-1 combines with J gene TRBJ2-5, with D possibly matching TRBD1 (8 bases). The ends were cut back, 4 bases at V and 6 bases at J, with 22 bases in the middle. Per the germline V gene, CDR1 is SGHRS and CDR2 is YFSETQ. This CDR3 is 16 amino acids long. CDR3: CASSGSITGGVKTQYF. CDR3 nucleotides: TGCGCCAGCAGCGGAAGTATAACAGGGGGGGTAAAGACCCAGTACTTC.

This clonotype was observed once. The V call is TRBV24-1, the J call TRBJ1-4; the match to TRBD1 covers 7 bases. This CDR3 region has 16 residues. Germline CDR1 is KGHDR and CDR2 is SFDVKD. After removal of 3 bases from V and 4 bases from J, the junction contained 7 bases not matched to a gene. CDR3 amino acids: CATSDNRGDGNEKLFF. The CDR3 region has the DNA TGTGCCACCAGTGATAACAGGGGAGATGGTAATGAAAAACTGTTTTTT.

This clonotype was detected a few times. J is TRBJ2-5 and V is TRBV7-2; TRBD1 aligns across 7 bases. The CDR3 runs to 15 residues. The J segment lost 5 bases and the V segment lost 2 bases, leaving 8 bases of the junction unmatched. Germline V CDR1 and CDR2: SGHTA, FQGNSA. CDR3 loop: CASSLLGGFGETQYF. CDR3 nucleotides: TGTGCCAGCAGCTTATTAGGGGGCTTCGGGGAGACCCAGTACTTC.

This chain links TRBV9 with TRBJ2-1; 12 bases agree with TRBD2. From germline, CDR1 is SGDLS and CDR2 YYNGEE. After removal of 3 bases from V and 5 bases from J, the junction contained 3 bases not matched to a gene. This CDR3 contains 15 residues. This CDR3 is CASSAGTSGHNEQFF. DNA for the CDR3: TGTGCCAGCAGCGCTGGGACTAGCGGGCACAATGAGCAGTTCTTC.

This clonotype was detected many times. The rearrangement joins TRBV9 to TRBJ2-5; 12 bases match TRBD2. The germline V gene has CDR1 SGDLS and CDR2 YYNGEE. CDR3 size: 15 residues. V lost 0 bases and J lost 3; bases outside the gene matches: 0. The CDR3 DNA is TGTGCCAGCAGCGTAGGACTAGCGGGAGAAGAGACCCAGTACTTC. It is translated as CASSVGLAGEETQYF.

V and J are TRBV19 and TRBJ2-1, with TRBD2 matching over 13 bases. Germline-derived CDR1 and CDR2 are LNHDA and SQIVND (reference sequence). The CDR3 sequence is 15 residues long. Trimming took 8 bases from V and 7 from J; bases not matched to a gene: 8. CDR3 nucleotides: TGTGCCAGTGCAAGACTAGCGGGAGGAGGTAATGAGCAGTTCTTC. Translated, it gives CASARLAGGGNEQFF.

This clonotype was observed a single time. The gene calls are TRBV19 and TRBJ2-7; tentatively, D is TRBD1 or TRBD2 (5 bases each). The CDR3 runs to 13 residues. Trimming shortened V by 5 bases and J by 4 bases, and 12 bases separated the two germline ends. CDR1 LNHDA and CDR2 SQIVND come from the germline V gene (reference sequence). For the CDR3, the DNA is TGTGCCAGTAGTGTGGGACGGTATTACGAGCAGTACTTC. Protein sequence: CASSVGRYYEQYF.

The sample holds many counts of this clonotype. This chain uses TRBV24-1 with TRBJ2-7; D gene unclear. Germline V gene sequence: CDR1 KGHDR, CDR2 SFDVKD. This CDR3 has 16 amino acids. Trimming shortened V by 3 bases and J by 6 bases, and 20 bases separated the two germline ends. The CDR3 coding sequence is TGTGCCACCAGTGATAATGGGCGGTCGGCTGGCGGCGAGCAGTACTTC. Its translation: CATSDNGRSAGGEQYF.

J is TRBJ2-1 and V is TRBV29-1, with TRBD2 matching over 7 bases. The J segment lost 5 bases and the V segment lost 7 bases, leaving 5 bases of the junction unmatched. The CDR3 consists of 12 residues. Germline V gene lookup returns CDR1 SQVTM and CDR2 ANQGSEA. The CDR3 DNA follows: TGCAGCGATACGACTAGCCACAATGAGCAGTTCTTC. Translation gives CSDTTSHNEQFF.

This clonotype was seen more than once but under ten times. This chain connects TRBV19 to TRBJ2-7, with TRBD1 identical over 7 bases. The ends lost 6 bases at V and 2 bases at J; junction bases unmatched: 10. Per germline, CDR1 LNHDA and CDR2 SQIVND (reference sequence). The CDR3 covers 15 residues. The CDR3 protein is CASSSQAGGTYEQYF. In DNA, the CDR3 is TGTGCCAGTAGCTCTCAGGCAGGGGGAACCTACGAGCAGTACTTC. Filled out from reference TRBV19 and TRBJ2-7, the complete variable domain reads DGGITQSPKYLFRKEGQNVTLSCEQNLNHDAMYWYRQDPGQGLRLIYYSQIVNDFQKGDIAEGYSVSREKKESFPLTVTSAQKNPTAFYLCASSSQAGGTYEQYFGPGTRLTVT.

This clonotype was detected a few times. The V call is TRBV10-1, the J call TRBJ2-1, with D tentatively TRBD1 (6 bases). V lost 3 bases, J lost 15 bases, and 18 bases lay in between. The CDR3 totals 13 residues. Germline V gives CDR1 WNHNN, CDR2 SYGVQD (reference sequence). The DNA of the CDR3 is TGCGCCAGCAGTGAACAACAGGGTTCAGTTCGGTTCTTC. The encoded protein is CASSEQQGSVRFF.

This clonotype came up a few times. This chain links TRBV10-1 with TRBJ1-1; D remains ambiguous. Germline CDR1 WNHNN, CDR2 SYGVQD (reference sequence). This CDR3 is 16 amino acids long. With 0 bases removed from V and 1 base from J, the gap between germline ends came to 12 bases. Here the CDR3 DNA reads TGCGCCAGCAGTGAGTCGGCAGTTGGGAGGAACACTGAAGCTTTCTTT. It is translated as CASSESAVGRNTEAFF.

The chain recombines TRBV10-3 with TRBJ2-5, with unresolved D. Germline CDR1 and CDR2: ENHRY and SYGVKD. Trimming removed 0 bases from V and 4 bases from J, with 9 bases in between. There are 14 residues in the CDR3. The CDR3, as DNA: TGTGCCATCAGTGAGTCAGACTCACGAGAGACCCAGTACTTC. Translation: CAISESDSRETQYF.

As regards this clonotype: This may arise from a read error, as a much more abundant clone is one base away. The chain combines TRBV12-3 or TRBV12-4 with TRBJ2-1; D is possibly TRBD1 (7 bases). The CDR3 extends over 14 amino acids. Trimming shortened V by 0 bases and J by 8 bases, and 11 bases separated the two germline ends. The CDR3 DNA reads TGTGCCAGCAGTTTAGCGCAGGGGGGCCATGAGCAGTTCTTC. This translates into CASSLAQGGHEQFF.

The J gene is TRBJ1-1, the V gene TRBV4-1, with D unclear. The V and J ends lost 1 base and 5 bases respectively, with 17 bases between them. The CDR3 has 16 residues. From germline, CDR1 is MGHRA and CDR2 YSYEKL. DNA of the CDR3: TGCGCCAGCAGCCAAGCGTGGGCTGGCGGGAGGACTGAAGCTTTCTTT. Encoded protein: CASSQAWAGGRTEAFF.

This clonotype was detected ten times or more. The V gene is TRBV5-1, the J gene TRBJ2-1, with 8 bases identical to TRBD1. CDR3 length: 15 residues. The V gene's germline CDR1 is SGHRS and CDR2 YFSETQ. V gave up 0 bases and J gave up 8 bases; unmatched junction bases: 7. In DNA, the CDR3 is TGCGCCAGCAGCTTGGGTGGGGGACAGGTTTATGAGCAGTTCTTC. It translates to CASSLGGGQVYEQFF.

The chain combines TRBV19 with TRBJ1-5; maybe TRBD1 (5 bases). The CDR3 has 16 residues. Trimming stripped 7 bases from V and 1 base from J, with 17 bases between. The germline V gene has CDR1 LNHDA and CDR2 SQIVND (reference sequence). The CDR3 coding sequence is TGTGCCAGTAATGGCCCGGGGACCTTAAGCAATCAGCCCCAGCATTTT. Its protein product is CASNGPGTLSNQPQHF.

There are many counts of this clonotype. Mismatch with germline at one junction end may stem from a read error. The J gene is TRBJ2-3, the V gene TRBV20-1; 11 nucleotides agree with TRBD2. The germline gives CDR1 DFQATT, CDR2 SNEGSKA (reference sequence). CDR3 length equals 18 residues. CDR3 sequence: CNARGLAGTHHVTDTQYF. The CDR3 DNA follows: TGCAATGCTAGAGGACTAGCGGGTACCCACCACGTCACAGATACGCAGTATTTT.

This clonotype was observed many times. The chain joins TRBV7-7 to TRBJ2-7; D may be TRBD1 (5 bases). This CDR3 comprises 14 residues. V was cut by 2 bases and J by 5 bases, with 13 bases left in between. The germline V gene encodes CDR1 SSHAT and CDR2 FNYEAQ (reference sequence). The CDR3 bases are TGTGCCAGCAGCTTACAAGGGGAAGGGAACGAGCAGTACTTC. Its protein is CASSLQGEGNEQYF.

This clonotype was recorded a few times. This may come from a read error, since a much larger clone is one base off. The CDR3 does not end in the conserved phenylalanine or tryptophan, so this is likely a read error. The V call is TRBV6-1, the J call TRBJ2-3; no firm D call. The V gene's germline CDR1 is MNHNS and CDR2 SASEGT. V lost 8 bases, J lost 6 bases, and 12 bases lay in between. This CDR3 contains 12 residues. The chain's CDR3 is CASSWESDTQYS. Written as DNA, the CDR3 is TGTGCCAGCTCGTGGGAATCGGATACGCAGTATTCT.

V gene TRBV2 combines with J gene TRBJ1-4; no definite D call. The ends were cut back, 1 base at V and 8 bases at J, with 11 bases in the middle. The CDR3 totals 14 residues. Per germline, CDR1 SNHLY and CDR2 FYNNEI. The CDR3 is CASSEVGLGEKLFF. The CDR3 DNA sequence: TGTGCCAGCAGTGAAGTGGGCCTCGGGGAAAAACTGTTTTTT.